This T cell receptor beta chain was documented in a study of stem cell transplantation in POMP-related autoinflammatory disease. Study context: CD8+ T cells were low and CD4+ cells naive-skewed before transplant.

PRAID featured prominent immunodeficiency. This clone showed up just once. CDR3 length: 19 residues. Libraries were prepared by immunoSEQ multiplex PCR; TCRdb keeps only in-frame clonotypes and omits some of them. The sample includes roughly 68,000 clones, approximately 90% of them seen just once. The chain employs TRBV7-5 and TRBJ1-4. TRBV7-5 is annotated as a pseudogene. The receptor comes from a human patient with POMP-related autoinflammation and immune dysregulation (PRAID). Some T cells may originate from the graft donor. This specimen was CD4+ T cells from PBMCs, taken after stem cell transplantation. The CDR3 coding sequence is TGTGCCAGAAGCCCTCCTTGGGTAGGGATCCGATCAACTAATGAAAAACTGTTTTTT. Translated, it gives CARSPPWVGIRSTNEKLFF.